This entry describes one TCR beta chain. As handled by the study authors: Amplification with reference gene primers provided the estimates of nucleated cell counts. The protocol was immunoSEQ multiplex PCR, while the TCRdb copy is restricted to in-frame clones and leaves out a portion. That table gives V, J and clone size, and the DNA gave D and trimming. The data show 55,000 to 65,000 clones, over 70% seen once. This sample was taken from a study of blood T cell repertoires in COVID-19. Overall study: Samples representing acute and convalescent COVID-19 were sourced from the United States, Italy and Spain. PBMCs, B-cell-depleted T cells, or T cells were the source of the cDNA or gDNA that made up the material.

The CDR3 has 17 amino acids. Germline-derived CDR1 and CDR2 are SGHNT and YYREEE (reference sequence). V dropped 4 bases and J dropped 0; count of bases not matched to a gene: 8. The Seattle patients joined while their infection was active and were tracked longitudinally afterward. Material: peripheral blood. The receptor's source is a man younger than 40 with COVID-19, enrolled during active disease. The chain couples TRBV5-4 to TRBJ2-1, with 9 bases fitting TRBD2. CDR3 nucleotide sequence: TGTGCCAGCAGCCGAGGGACTAGCCAGAGCTCCTACAATGAGCAGTTCTTC. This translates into CASSRGTSQSSYNEQFF. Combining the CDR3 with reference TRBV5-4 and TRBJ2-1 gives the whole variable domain ETGVTQSPTHLIKTRGQQVTLRCSSQSGHNTVSWYQQALGQGPQFIFQYYREEENGRGNFPPRFSGLQFPNYSSELNVNALELDDSALYLCASSRGTSQSSYNEQFFGPGTRLTVL.